This TCR beta chain stems from a study of shared clonotypes between healthy human individuals. Overall study findings and caveats: Larger richness was generally estimated for naive than memory subsets.

Across several immunoSEQ plates, the genomic DNA of each subset was split evenly. The assay was immunoSEQ multiplex PCR, and TCRdb's table has in-frame clones only and misses some. The sample includes over a million clones, more than 75% of them seen just once. The germline V gene encodes CDR1 MDHEN and CDR2 SYDVKM. Trimming pared 1 base from V and 6 bases from J, leaving 12 bases between. This CDR3 contains 14 residues. About this clone: Its antigen is not known.

The sequenced sample consisted of memory CD4+ T cells from PBMCs. Subset reported: CD45RA-negative fraction. This rearrangement joins TRBV28 to TRBJ1-2; unclear D gene. This clonotype originated in a man aged 18 to 35 in good health. Some clones in this sample may be carry-over from other donors' samples. DNA of the CDR3: TGTGCCAGCAGTTTATTAATAGGCGGGGATGGCTACACCTTC. It translates to CASSLLIGGDGYTF.